This T cell receptor (beta chain) appears in the sequencing data of a study of blood T cells in healthy people across ages (dated by TCRdb to the mid-2010s). Context from the whole study: Template switching captured roughly one uniquely barcoded TCR beta cDNA molecule per two T cells in model experiments. To track age-related changes in TCR beta repertoire diversity, the study relied on deep sequencing normalized with unique cDNA molecular identifiers. Four age groups were formed from the donors: young (average approximately 16 years), middle-aged (around 40), aged (around 68) and long-lived (more than 75). To avoid experimental bias, donors of different ages were distributed randomly across sequencing lanes. Using the same blood draw, the study looked at two additional independent replicas of 1 million unique cDNA reads for two donors, one aged 18 to 30 and the other aged 80 or older. The full study reports these points: Observed TCR beta diversity per million T cells fell roughly linearly with age, and a significant reduction was already apparent by age around 44. Bulk unsorted PBMC profiling prevented conclusive comparison of naive and antigen-experienced compartments. There was a strong correlation between observed TCR beta diversity and the percentage of naive T cells measured by flow cytometry. Estimates of total diversity from one million sequenced T cells were regarded as lower bounds and underestimates. Compared with the aged group, more naive CD4+ T cells, fewer expanded clones and increased TCR diversity were shown by the long-lived group, suggesting age selection. Because donor CMV infection status was unknown, age-related changes in expanded clonotypes were potentially confounded.

Donors were roughly 40 systemically healthy Caucasian individuals from Russia aged roughly 6 to 95 years. Approximately 9 milliliters of peripheral blood were collected from each donor into EDTA-treated Vacutainer tubes. Ficoll-Paque density-gradient centrifugation was used to isolate PBMCs, with at least 6.5 million obtained per sample. Trizol reagent was used to extract total RNA from the PBMCs, yielding at least 6 micrograms per sample. The percentages of naive CD45RAhigh/CD27high T cells were determined by flow cytometry on a PBMC aliquot from every donor. Libraries were made using 5' RACE. Sequencing was performed on an Illumina HiSeq 2500. A second PCR of roughly 6 to 11 cycles was run with a J-beta primer mix and a sample-barcoded 5' primer. Each TCR beta cDNA molecule received a unique molecular identifier from a template-switch 5' adaptor carrying 12 random nucleotides. At least 2.5 million CDR3-containing paired-end reads were obtained from each sample. First-strand cDNA synthesis was performed from all RNA using the Mint cDNA synthesis kit, with priming by a TRBC-specific oligonucleotide. Following uracil-DNA glycosylase treatment, a first 18-cycle PCR with universal primers M1SS and BC2_uni_R was performed on all cDNA. Regarding the original processing steps: Normalization of each sample was performed by random selection of 1 million high-quality reads, each carrying a distinct molecular identifier. Instead of being binned into consensus sequences, reads that shared molecular identifiers were thrown out. MiTCR, run with a Q25 quality threshold and the strictest error-elimination algorithm, handled CDR3 identification, clonotype clustering and error correction. A nonparametric unseen species model with Euler transformation was used to estimate lower-bound total TCR beta diversity. TCRdb ran its own pipeline on the public reads, namely fastp trimming at Q25 and MiXCR clone calling, and kept in-frame beta chains. CDR3 protein duplicates are merged, each entry listing the most common genes and DNA. V and J calls and clone size were set by TCRdb, not the authors. Recorded for this sample are approximately 730,000 distinct CDR3 sequences; about 42% of them occurred a single time. The ten largest clonotypes hold under 25% of the sample.

A single count supports this clonotype. Its target antigen remains unknown. Base qualities are not recorded, but no much larger clone differs from it by a single base. One read alone lends weak support. CDR3 length: 15 amino acids, cysteine to phenylalanine. The read is trimmed to its CDR3 DNA, 45 bases read in frame from base 1. From a lookup of the germline V gene, CDR1 and CDR2 are SGHVS and FQNEAQ. The V end gives up 4 bases and the J end 11 bases, leaving 8 bases in the junction not matched to a gene. The rearranged chain carries TRBV7-8 and TRBJ2-1, with 13 bases matching TRBD2. Sequences were obtained from blood. The clonotype was recovered from a woman in her sixties in good health. In nucleotide form, the sequence is TGTGCCAGCAGCTCCCAAGGACTAGCGGGGGCCCAGCAGTTCTTC. This yields the protein CASSSQGLAGAQQFF.